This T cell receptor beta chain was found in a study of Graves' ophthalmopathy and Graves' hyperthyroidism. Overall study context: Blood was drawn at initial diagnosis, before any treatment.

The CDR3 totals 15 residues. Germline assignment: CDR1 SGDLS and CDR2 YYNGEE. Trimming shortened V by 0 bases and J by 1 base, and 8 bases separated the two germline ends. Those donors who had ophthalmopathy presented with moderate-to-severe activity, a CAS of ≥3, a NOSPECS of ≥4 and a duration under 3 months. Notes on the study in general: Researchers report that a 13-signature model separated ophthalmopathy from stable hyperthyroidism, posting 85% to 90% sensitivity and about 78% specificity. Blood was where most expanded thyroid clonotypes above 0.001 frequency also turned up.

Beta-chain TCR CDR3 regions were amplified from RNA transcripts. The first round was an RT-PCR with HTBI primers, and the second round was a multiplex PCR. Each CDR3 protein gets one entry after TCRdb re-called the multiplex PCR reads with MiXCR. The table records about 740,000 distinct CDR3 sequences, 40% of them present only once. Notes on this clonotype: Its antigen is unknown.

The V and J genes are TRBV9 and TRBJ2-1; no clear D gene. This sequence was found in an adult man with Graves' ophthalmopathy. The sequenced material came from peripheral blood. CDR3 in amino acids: CASSVGRTSYNEQFF. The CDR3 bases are TGTGCCAGCAGCGTAGGACGAACATCCTACAATGAGCAGTTCTTC.